This T cell receptor (beta chain) was profiled in a study of Tregs in tolerant kidney transplant recipients. Study information: An approximately three-day belatacept mixed lymphocyte reaction, sometimes plus 5-day graft donor restimulation, preceded CD4+CD25+CD127- sorting. Sorting used antibodies to exclude donor cells.

The germline V gene has CDR1 SGHTS and CDR2 YDEGEE. Trimming took 0 bases from V and 4 from J, leaving 10 bases between them. The CDR3 spans 14 residues. As to this clone: Its antigen is undetermined.

The data were produced by immunoSEQ multiplex PCR, yet TCRdb's version contains in-frame clones alone and is incomplete. The repertoire has 30,000 to 35,000 clones, approximately 83% of them found once; the top ten carry around 2%. This sequence originates from a human donor in good health. J is TRBJ1-2 and V is TRBV5-8; TRBD1 is a possible D gene (6 bases). The sample was Tregs from blood cultured with allogeneic cells. The CDR3 loop reads CASSLAGGSYGYTF. The DNA of the CDR3 is TGTGCCAGCAGCTTGGCGGGGGGCTCCTATGGCTACACCTTC.